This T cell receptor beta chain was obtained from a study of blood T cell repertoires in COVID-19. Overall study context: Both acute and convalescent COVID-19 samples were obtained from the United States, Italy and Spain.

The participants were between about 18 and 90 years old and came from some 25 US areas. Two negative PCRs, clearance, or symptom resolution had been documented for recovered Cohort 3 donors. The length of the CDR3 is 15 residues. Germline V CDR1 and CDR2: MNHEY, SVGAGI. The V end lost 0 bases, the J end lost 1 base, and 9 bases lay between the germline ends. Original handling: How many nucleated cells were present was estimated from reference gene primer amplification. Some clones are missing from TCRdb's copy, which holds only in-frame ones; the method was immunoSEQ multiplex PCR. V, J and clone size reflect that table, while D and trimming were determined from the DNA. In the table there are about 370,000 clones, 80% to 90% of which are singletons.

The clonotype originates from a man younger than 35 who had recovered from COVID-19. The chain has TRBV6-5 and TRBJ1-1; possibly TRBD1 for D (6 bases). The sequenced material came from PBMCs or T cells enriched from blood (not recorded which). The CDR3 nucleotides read TGTGCCAGCAGTTACTCCCTGACAGGGAACACTGAAGCTTTCTTT. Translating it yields CASSYSLTGNTEAFF.